The 7 T cell receptor beta chains listed next were all sequenced from one sample in a study of CD4 and CD8 cells across lung adenocarcinoma regions. TCRdb reprocessed the PCR reads with MiXCR, giving one entry per CDR3 protein. Of under 7,500 distinct CDR3 sequences in the sample, 40% to 60% were seen once. The source material was CD4+ T cells from the center of a lung tumor. These TCRs come from a female donor with lung adenocarcinoma. The CD4 and CD8 labels of this study may be unreliable.

The gene calls are TRBV27 and TRBJ2-1, with 7 nucleotides matching TRBD1. The end of the DNA fits TRBJ2-7 better, so the J call may be wrong. CDR1 is MNHEY, CDR2 SMNVEV, per germline (reference sequence). The CDR3 length is 14 residues. The CDR3 here is CASSRYDRVHEQYF. The CDR3 DNA reads as TGTGCCAGCAGTCGATATGACAGGGTTCACGAGCAGTACTTC.

The V and J genes are TRBV27 and TRBJ2-3; tentative D call: TRBD1 (6 bases). CDR3 size: 13 residues. The germline CDR1 and CDR2 sequences are MNHEY and SMNVEV (reference sequence). Trimming removed 3 bases from V and 10 bases from J, with 14 bases in between. CDR3 DNA: TGTGCCAGCAGTTTCTCCGGCAACAGGGCGCAGTATTTT. Its translation is CASSFSGNRAQYF.

This clonotype came up once. The rearrangement links TRBV27 to TRBJ1-2; weak D call: TRBD1 (5 bases). Germline V gene sequence: CDR1 MNHEY, CDR2 SMNVEV (reference sequence). The CDR3 is 13 amino acids. The V gene lost 7 bases and the J gene lost 5 bases, with 14 bases spanning the gap. CDR3 region: CASTPGTAYGYTF. For the CDR3, the DNA is TGTGCCAGCACCCCAGGGACGGCATATGGCTACACCTTC.

The V gene is TRBV20-1, the J gene TRBJ2-3, with 9 bases that match TRBD1. Near its end, the DNA agrees better with TRBJ2-1, so the J call may be wrong. CDR1 and CDR2 (germline): DFQATT, SNEGSKA (reference sequence). The length of the CDR3 is 14 residues. CDR3 region: CSAQPGQGRDEQFF. As DNA, the CDR3 is TGCAGTGCCCAGCCCGGACAGGGGAGGGATGAGCAGTTCTTC.

The gene calls are TRBV6-1 and TRBJ2-1, with D uncertain. The DNA end lines up better with TRBJ2-7; the J call may be wrong. The CDR3 extends over 13 amino acids. Germline-derived CDR1 and CDR2 are MNHNS and SASEGT. CDR3 amino acids: CASSQLGYDEQYF. CDR3 nucleotide sequence: TGTGCCAGCAGTCAGCTAGGCTACGATGAGCAGTACTTC.

The rearrangement links TRBV6-1 to TRBJ2-2, with 8 bases lining up with TRBD2. V gave up 3 bases and J gave up 16 bases; unmatched junction bases: 19. This CDR3 region has 16 residues. The germline gives CDR1 MNHNS, CDR2 SASEGT. The CDR3 here is CASSDSGAAGTGTQFF. The CDR3 region has the DNA TGTGCCAGCAGTGATAGCGGGGCGGCGGGAACAGGGACGCAGTTTTTT.

This clonotype appeared a few times. The chain employs TRBV27 and TRBJ2-1, with TRBD1 as a possible D gene (5 bases). V was pared by 3 bases and J by 0 bases, with 15 bases between. Per germline, CDR1 MNHEY and CDR2 SMNVEV (reference sequence). The CDR3 contains 17 residues. The DNA for the CDR3 is TGTGCCAGCAGTTTTGGGGCAGGCCCCATCTCCTACAATGAGCAGTTCTTC. It is translated as CASSFGAGPISYNEQFF.